What follows describes a single T cell receptor (beta chain). The sample is drawn from a study of blood T cell repertoires in COVID-19. Study in general: The United States, Italy and Spain were the sources of the acute and convalescent COVID-19 samples. PBMCs, B-cell-depleted T cells, or T cells were the source of the cDNA or gDNA that made up the material.

In the authors' methods: Reference gene primer amplification in the assay estimated nucleated cell counts. This table comes from immunoSEQ multiplex PCR, and its TCRdb copy is limited to in-frame clones, with some not included. V and J calls and clone size come straight from that table; D and trimming were deduced from the DNA. The repertoire holds fewer than 250,000 clones, with around four fifths as singletons. Germline V gene data show CDR1 as SGDLS and CDR2 as YYNGEE. The CDR3 extends over 17 amino acids. V was pared by 3 bases and J by 3 bases, with 11 bases of the junction left unmatched. Sequencing input: peripheral blood. The sequence was obtained from a woman aged 55 to 70 with active or convalescent COVID-19. The rearrangement links TRBV9 to TRBJ1-4; 7 nucleotides match TRBD1. The CDR3 reads CASSATFIGGSNEKLFF. The CDR3 DNA sequence: TGTGCCAGCAGCGCAACATTTATAGGGGGCTCTAATGAAAAACTGTTTTTT.